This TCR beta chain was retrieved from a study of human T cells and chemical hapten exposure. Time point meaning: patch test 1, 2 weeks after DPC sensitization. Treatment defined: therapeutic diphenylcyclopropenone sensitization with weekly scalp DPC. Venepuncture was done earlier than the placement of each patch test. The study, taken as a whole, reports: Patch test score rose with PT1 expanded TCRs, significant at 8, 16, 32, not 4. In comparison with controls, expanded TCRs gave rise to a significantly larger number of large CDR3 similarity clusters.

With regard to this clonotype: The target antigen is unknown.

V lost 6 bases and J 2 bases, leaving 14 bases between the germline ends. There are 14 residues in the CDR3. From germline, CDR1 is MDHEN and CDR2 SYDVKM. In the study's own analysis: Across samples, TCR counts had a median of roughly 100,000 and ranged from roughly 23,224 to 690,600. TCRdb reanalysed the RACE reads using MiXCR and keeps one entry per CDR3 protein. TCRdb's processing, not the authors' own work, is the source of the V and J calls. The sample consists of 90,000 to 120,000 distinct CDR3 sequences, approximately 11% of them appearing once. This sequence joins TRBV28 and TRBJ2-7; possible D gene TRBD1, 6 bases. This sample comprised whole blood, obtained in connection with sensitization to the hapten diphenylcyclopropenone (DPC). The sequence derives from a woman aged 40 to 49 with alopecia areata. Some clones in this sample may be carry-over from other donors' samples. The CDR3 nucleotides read TGTGCCAGCAGGGACAGAACGCCAACCTACGAGCAGTACTTC. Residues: CASRDRTPTYEQYF.